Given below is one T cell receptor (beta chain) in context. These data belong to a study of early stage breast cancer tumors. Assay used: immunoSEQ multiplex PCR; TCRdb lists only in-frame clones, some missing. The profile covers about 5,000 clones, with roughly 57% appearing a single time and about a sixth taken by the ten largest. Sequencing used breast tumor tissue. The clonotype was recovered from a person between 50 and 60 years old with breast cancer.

CDR3 DNA: TGTGCTAGTGGTTTTACGGGACAGGGTGTAACGGGCGGGAAATCCTCCTACAATGAGCAGTTCTTC. Amino acid sequence: CASGFTGQGVTGGKSSYNEQFF. This chain links TRBV12-5 with TRBJ2-1, with TRBD1 matching 9 bases. The CDR3 length is 22 residues. Losses at the gene ends were 3 bases for V and 0 bases for J; bases not matched to a gene: 21. Germline lookup yields CDR1 LGHNT and CDR2 FRNRAP.